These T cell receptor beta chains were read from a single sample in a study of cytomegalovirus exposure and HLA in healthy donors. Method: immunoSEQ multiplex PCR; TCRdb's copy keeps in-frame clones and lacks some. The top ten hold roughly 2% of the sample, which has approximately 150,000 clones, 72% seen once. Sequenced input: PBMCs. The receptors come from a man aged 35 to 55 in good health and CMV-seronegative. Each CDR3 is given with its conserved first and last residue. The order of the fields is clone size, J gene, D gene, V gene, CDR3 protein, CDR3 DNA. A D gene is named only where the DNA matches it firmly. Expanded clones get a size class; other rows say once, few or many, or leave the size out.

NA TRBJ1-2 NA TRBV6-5 CASIKTATGTYTF TGTGCCAGCATTAAGACCGCGACAGGAACCTACACCTTC
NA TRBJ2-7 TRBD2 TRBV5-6 CASSFVGGASYEQYF TGTGCCAGCAGCTTCGTCGGGGGGGCTTCCTACGAGCAGTACTTC
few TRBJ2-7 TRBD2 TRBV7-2 CASSLVASGRAEQYF TGTGCCAGCAGCTTAGTGGCTAGCGGGAGAGCAGAGCAGTACTTC
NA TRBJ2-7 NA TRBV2 CASSPPRERHYEQYF TGTGCCAGCAGTCCGCCCAGGGAAAGACACTACGAGCAGTACTTC
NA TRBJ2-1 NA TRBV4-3 CASSQGGQGRYNEQFF TGCGCCAGCAGCCAAGGTGGGCAGGGTCGATACAATGAGCAGTTCTTC
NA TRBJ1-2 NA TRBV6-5 CASRQTGTWGYTF TGTGCCAGCAGACAAACCGGGACATGGGGCTACACCTTC
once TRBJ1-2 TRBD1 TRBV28 CASSTPGQYYGYTF TGTGCCAGCAGTACACCGGGACAGTACTATGGCTACACCTTC
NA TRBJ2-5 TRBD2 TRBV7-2 CASSFLAGDRGETQYF TGTGCCAGCAGCTTCTTAGCGGGAGATCGAGGGGAGACCCAGTACTTC
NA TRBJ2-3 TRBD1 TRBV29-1 CSARTGGTDTQYF TGCAGCGCCAGGACAGGGGGCACAGATACGCAGTATTTT
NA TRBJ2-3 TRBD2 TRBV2 CASRGLAPDTQYF TGTGCCAGCAGAGGACTAGCCCCAGATACGCAGTATTTT
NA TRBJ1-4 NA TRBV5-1 CASTLTGTNEKLFF TGCGCCAGCACGTTGACAGGAACTAATGAAAAACTGTTTTTT
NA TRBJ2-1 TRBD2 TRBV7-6 CASSGGGYNEQFF TGTGCCAGCAGCGGGGGGGGTTACAATGAGCAGTTCTTC
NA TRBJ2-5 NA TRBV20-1 CSGERQETQYF TGCAGTGGTGAGCGGCAAGAGACCCAGTACTTC
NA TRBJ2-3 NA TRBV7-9 CASSTILPGQYF TGTGCCAGCAGTACGATCCTCCCAGGGCAGTATTTT
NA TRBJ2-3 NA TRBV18 CASSAIDTQYF TGTGCCAGCTCCGCTATTGATACGCAGTATTTT
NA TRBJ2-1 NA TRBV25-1 CASSSGYNEQFF TGTGCCAGCAGTTCAGGTTACAATGAGCAGTTCTTC
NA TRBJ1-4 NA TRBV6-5 CASSYRPQTSEKLFF TGTGCCAGCAGTTACCGACCCCAGACTAGTGAAAAACTGTTTTTT
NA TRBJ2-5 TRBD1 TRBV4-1 CASSHGRDRGQETQYF TGCGCCAGCAGCCACGGCCGGGACAGGGGGCAAGAGACCCAGTACTTC
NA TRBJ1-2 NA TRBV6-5 CASSYSSSGYGYTF TGTGCCAGCAGTTACTCGAGTTCGGGCTATGGCTACACCTTC
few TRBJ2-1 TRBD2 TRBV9 CASSVAGGPSYNEQFF TGTGCCAGCAGCGTAGCGGGAGGGCCCTCCTACAATGAGCAGTTCTTC
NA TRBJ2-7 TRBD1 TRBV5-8 CASSLGTGVGEQYF TGTGCCAGCAGCTTGGGGACAGGGGTCGGAGAGCAGTACTTC
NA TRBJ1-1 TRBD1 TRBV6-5 CASSAGQGPGEAFF TGTGCCAGCAGTGCGGGACAGGGCCCGGGCGAAGCTTTCTTT
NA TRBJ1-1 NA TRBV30 CAWSVQFRGTEAFF TGTGCCTGGAGTGTACAGTTCCGGGGTACTGAAGCTTTCTTT